The clone carrying this TCR beta chain was seen once. Its antigen is unknown. Amplified material comprised TCR beta CDR3 regions derived from RNA transcripts. RT-PCR was first run with HTBI primers, then multiplex PCR in a second round. TCRdb reprocessed the multiplex PCR reads via MiXCR and lists one record per CDR3 protein. The sample includes 900,000 to 1,200,000 distinct CDR3 sequences, about 35% seen only once; the top ten take over 8.5%. This sample is drawn from a study of Graves' ophthalmopathy and Graves' hyperthyroidism. On the study more broadly: Ophthalmopathy absent within 18 months of follow-up marked hyperthyroidism as stable. Points from the study as a whole: The model flagged ophthalmopathy progression at 65% to 71% sensitivity and 72% to 85% specificity. Ophthalmopathy and stable hyperthyroidism were discriminated by a 13-signature model, with over 85% sensitivity and 65% to 83% specificity.

V gave up 5 bases and J gave up 0 bases, with 16 bases separating them. This CDR3 has 17 residues. Germline-derived CDR1 and CDR2 are SEHNR and FQNEAQ (reference sequence). Among the hyperthyroidism patients, all were newly diagnosed, aged 18 to 65, with under 2 months' duration. This receptor was obtained from an adult man with Graves' hyperthyroidism. The gene calls are TRBV7-9 and TRBJ1-4; tentative D call: TRBD1 (6 bases). The sample was peripheral blood or thyroid tissue (not recorded which). CDR3 sequence reads: CASSPYRDFTTNEKLFF. The CDR3 DNA reads as TGTGCCAGCAGCCCTTACAGGGACTTCACAACTAATGAAAAACTGTTTTTT.